This is a list of T cell receptor beta chains from one sample in a study of breast tumors, draining lymph nodes, adjacent tissues. TCRdb reanalysed the multiplex PCR reads using MiXCR and keeps one entry per CDR3 protein. The sample lists around 230,000 distinct CDR3 sequences; about 30% were seen once. Source material: axillary lymph node tissue. The receptors here all came from a female donor with breast cancer. Some clones in this sample may be carry-over from other donors' samples. Both conserved end residues are trimmed from each CDR3. D genes are given only for firm matches. Only part of the rows carry a size: once, few, many, or a class if the clone is expanded.

D	V	size	CDR3
NA	TRBV5-1	many	ASSLESAGRTGELF
NA	TRBV6-6	many	ASSNPPGTNEQF
NA	TRBV9	NA	ASSTGTRQNIQS
TRBD2	TRBV4-1	NA	ASSPGLAGYEQY
TRBD1	TRBV5-6	many	ASGATGRIEQY
NA	TRBV5-1	many	ASNVAGLTDTQY
TRBD1	TRBV15	many	ATSGTEGTGAEQY
NA	TRBV20-1	many	SARAGTYGYT
TRBD1	TRBV7-3	NA	ASSPDRGSETQY
NA	TRBV7-9	many	ASSLTGGRKETQY
TRBD1	TRBV15	many	ATSRRTGTALEKLF
TRBD2	TRBV20-1	many	SARDIKAGVFVKVQF
NA	TRBV3-1	many	ASSQAHSYEQY
TRBD2	TRBV20-1	many	SALAGERFEQY
NA	TRBV24-1	many	ATSAGAGRNSNQPQH
NA	TRBV30	NA	AWSQGRDPDTQY
NA	TRBV12-5	few	ASGFPFGGAKQETQY
NA	TRBV4-1	NA	ASSTTGTYGEAF
NA	TRBV20-1	many	SARDRKSSTDTQY
NA	TRBV6-2/TRBV6-3	few	ASSDRELV
NA	TRBV6-2/TRBV6-3	NA	ASSYARGVPLRH
NA	TRBV2	many	ASSKEAYNSPLH
NA	TRBV11-2	NA	ASRRAVQETQY
NA	TRBV11-3	many	ASSLAGGTSTDTQY
NA	TRBV28	NA	ASSARLANNEQF
TRBD2	TRBV3-1	many	ASSPRREKNEQF
TRBD2	TRBV7-6	many	ASSLELAGAGRETQY
NA	TRBV14	many	ASSQGVEQF
NA	TRBV29-1	once	SVGGGLNYGYT
NA	TRBV11-2	many	ASSSMLRGSPLH
TRBD2	TRBV7-2	once	ASRGLAGEGYNEQF
TRBD2	TRBV7-3	many	ASSLGLAGPYNEQF
NA	TRBV7-9	many	ASARGPNEKLF
TRBD1	TRBV6-1	NA	ASSEGTGGLSGELF
TRBD2	TRBV20-1	many	SARRAGGFAGELF
NA	TRBV29-1	NA	SVDEGAGANVLT
NA	TRBV24-1	once	ATKQTGYNQPQH
TRBD2	TRBV7-9	many	ASSPGLANTNTGELF
TRBD1	TRBV2	NA	ASSVGQVCEQF
TRBD1	TRBV6-1	many	ASTLDRRNQPQH
NA	TRBV30	many	AWSGGKGSEQY
TRBD1	TRBV2	many	ASSEGNRGEKLF
NA	TRBV14	NA	ASSPGGGKNIQS
TRBD2	TRBV10-3	many	AISETSGRNEQF
NA	TRBV6-1	many	ASRPGRRGDQPQH
NA	TRBV20-1	many	SARDPLVPAGAQY
TRBD1	TRBV9	NA	ASSFEGQGRAEKLF
NA	TRBV30	many	AWNPRISGKLF
NA	TRBV10-2	many	ASSEEGRTYGYT
NA	TRBV3-1	NA	ANSQDPDRTNSPLH
NA	TRBV9	many	ASSVAGLAYEQY
NA	TRBV3-1	many	ASSQGRGNNSPLH
TRBD1	TRBV7-2	many	ASSSDRVGYT
NA	TRBV11-2	NA	ASSLVRVDEKLF